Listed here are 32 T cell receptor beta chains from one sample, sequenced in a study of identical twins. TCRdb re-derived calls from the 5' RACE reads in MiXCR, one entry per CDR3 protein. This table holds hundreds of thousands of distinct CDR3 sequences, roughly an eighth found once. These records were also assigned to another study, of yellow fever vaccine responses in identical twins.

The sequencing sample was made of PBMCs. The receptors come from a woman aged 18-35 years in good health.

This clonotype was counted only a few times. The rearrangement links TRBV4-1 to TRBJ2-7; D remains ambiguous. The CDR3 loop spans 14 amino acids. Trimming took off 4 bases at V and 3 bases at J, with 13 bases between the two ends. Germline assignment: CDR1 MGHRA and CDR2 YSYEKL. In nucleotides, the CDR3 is TGCGCCAGCAGCCCTCCGAGTGGCCGCTACGAGCAGTACTTC. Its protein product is CASSPPSGRYEQYF.

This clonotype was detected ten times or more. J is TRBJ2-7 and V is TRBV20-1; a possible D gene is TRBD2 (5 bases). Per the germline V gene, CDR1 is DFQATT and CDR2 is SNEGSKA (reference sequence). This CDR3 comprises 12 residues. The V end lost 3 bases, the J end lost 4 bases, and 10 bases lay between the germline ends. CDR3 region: CSARGSGYEQYV. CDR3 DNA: TGCAGTGCTAGGGGGTCGGGATACGAGCAGTACGTC.

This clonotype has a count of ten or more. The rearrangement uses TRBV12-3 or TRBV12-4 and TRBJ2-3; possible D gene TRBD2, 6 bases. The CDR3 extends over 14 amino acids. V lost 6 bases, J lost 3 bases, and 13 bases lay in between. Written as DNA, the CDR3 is TGTGCCAGCAGCCTGGGACTCCCAACAGATACGCAGTATTTT. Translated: CASSLGLPTDTQYF.

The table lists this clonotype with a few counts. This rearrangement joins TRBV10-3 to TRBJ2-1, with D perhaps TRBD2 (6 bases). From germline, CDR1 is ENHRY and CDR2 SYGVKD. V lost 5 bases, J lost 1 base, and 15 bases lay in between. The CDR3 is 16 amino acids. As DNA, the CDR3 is TGTGCCATCAGTAAGGCGGGAACGGCATCCTACAATGAGCAGTTCTTC. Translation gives CAISKAGTASYNEQFF.

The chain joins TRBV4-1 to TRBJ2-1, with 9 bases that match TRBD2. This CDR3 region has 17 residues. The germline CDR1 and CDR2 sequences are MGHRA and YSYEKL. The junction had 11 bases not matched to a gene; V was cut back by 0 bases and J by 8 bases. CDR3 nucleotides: TGCGCCAGCAGCCAAGAAGGCGGGAGGGGGTACCCGGATGAGCAGTTCTTC. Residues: CASSQEGGRGYPDEQFF.

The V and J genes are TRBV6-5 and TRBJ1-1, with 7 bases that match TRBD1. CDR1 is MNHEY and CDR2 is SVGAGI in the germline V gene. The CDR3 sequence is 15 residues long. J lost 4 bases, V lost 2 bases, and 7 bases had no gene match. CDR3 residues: CASSYGSGGGTEAFF. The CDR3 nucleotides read TGTGCCAGCAGTTACGGGTCAGGGGGGGGCACTGAAGCTTTCTTT.

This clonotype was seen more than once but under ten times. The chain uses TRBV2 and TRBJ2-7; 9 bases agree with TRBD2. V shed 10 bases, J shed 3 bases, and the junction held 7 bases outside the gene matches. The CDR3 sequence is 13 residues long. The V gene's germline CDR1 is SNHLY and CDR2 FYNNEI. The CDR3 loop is CATRLAELYEQYF. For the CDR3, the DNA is TGTGCCACGCGACTAGCGGAGCTCTACGAGCAGTACTTC.

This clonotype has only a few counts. The CDR3 sequence is CATSPGTGGPNEQFF. The CDR3 region has the DNA TGTGCCACCAGTCCCGGGACAGGGGGTCCCAATGAGCAGTTCTTC. This sequence joins TRBV24-1 and TRBJ2-1; 11 bases align to TRBD1. J gave up 6 bases and V 6 bases, and 6 bases lay outside the gene matches. Germline values: CDR1 KGHDR, CDR2 SFDVKD. This CDR3 is built from 15 residues.

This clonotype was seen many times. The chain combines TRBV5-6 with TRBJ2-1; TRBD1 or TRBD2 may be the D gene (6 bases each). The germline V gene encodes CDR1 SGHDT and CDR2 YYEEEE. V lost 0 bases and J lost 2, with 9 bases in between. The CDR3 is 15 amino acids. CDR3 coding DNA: TGTGCCAGCAGCTTGGGGGGGGCGACCTACAATGAGCAGTTCTTC. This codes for CASSLGGATYNEQFF.

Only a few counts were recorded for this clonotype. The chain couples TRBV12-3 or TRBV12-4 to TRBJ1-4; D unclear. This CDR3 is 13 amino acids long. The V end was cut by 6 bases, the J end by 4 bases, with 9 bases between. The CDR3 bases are TGTGCCAGCAGACCCGCGGTTAATGAAAAACTGTTTTTT. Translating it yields CASRPAVNEKLFF.

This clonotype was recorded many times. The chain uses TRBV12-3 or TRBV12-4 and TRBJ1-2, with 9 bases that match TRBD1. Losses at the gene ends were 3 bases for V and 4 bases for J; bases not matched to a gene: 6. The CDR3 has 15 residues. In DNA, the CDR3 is TGTGCCAGCAGTTTCGACGGACAGGGGTTCTATGGCTACACCTTC. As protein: CASSFDGQGFYGYTF.

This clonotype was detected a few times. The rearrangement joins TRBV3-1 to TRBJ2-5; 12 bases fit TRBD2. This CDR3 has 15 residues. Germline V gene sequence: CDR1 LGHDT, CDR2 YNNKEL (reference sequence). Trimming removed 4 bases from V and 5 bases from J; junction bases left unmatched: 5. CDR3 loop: CASSRPGLAGETQYF. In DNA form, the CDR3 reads TGTGCCAGCAGCCGCCCCGGACTAGCGGGGGAGACCCAGTACTTC.

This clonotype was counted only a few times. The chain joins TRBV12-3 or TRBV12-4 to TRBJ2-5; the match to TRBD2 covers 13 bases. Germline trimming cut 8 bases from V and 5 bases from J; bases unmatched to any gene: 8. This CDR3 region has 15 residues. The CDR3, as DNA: TGTGCCAGCGGGGGGACTAGCGGGACAGCGGAGACCCAGTACTTC. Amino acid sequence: CASGGTSGTAETQYF.

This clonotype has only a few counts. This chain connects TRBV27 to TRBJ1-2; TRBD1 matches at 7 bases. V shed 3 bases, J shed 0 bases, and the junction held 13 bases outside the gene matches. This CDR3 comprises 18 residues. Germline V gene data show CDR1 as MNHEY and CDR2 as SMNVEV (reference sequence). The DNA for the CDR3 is TGTGCCAGCAGTTTTTCTAACACCGGGACAGTTGCTAACTATGGCTACACCTTC. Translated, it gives CASSFSNTGTVANYGYTF.

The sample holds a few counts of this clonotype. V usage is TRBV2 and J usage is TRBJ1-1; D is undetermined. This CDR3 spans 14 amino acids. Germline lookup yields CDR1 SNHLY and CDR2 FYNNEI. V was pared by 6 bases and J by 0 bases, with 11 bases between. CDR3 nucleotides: TGTGCCAGCAGCATTTCCGCTCTGAACACTGAAGCTTTCTTT. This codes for CASSISALNTEAFF. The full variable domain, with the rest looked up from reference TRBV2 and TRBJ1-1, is EPEVTQTPSHQVTQMGQEVILRCVPISNHLYFYWYRQILGQKVEFLVSFYNNEISEKSEIFDDQFSVERPDGSNFTLKIRSTKLEDSAMYFCASSISALNTEAFFGQGTRLTVV.

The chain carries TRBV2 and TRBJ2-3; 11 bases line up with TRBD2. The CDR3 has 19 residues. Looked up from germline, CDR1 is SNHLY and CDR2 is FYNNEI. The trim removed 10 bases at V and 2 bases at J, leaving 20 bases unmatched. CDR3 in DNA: TGTGCCATCTGCTTAGGGCTAGCGGGAGGTGGGAGACTCACAGATACGCAGTATTTT. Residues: CAICLGLAGGGRLTDTQYF. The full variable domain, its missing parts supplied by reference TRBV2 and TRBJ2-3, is EPEVTQTPSHQVTQMGQEVILRCVPISNHLYFYWYRQILGQKVEFLVSFYNNEISEKSEIFDDQFSVERPDGSNFTLKIRSTKLEDSAMYFCAICLGLAGGGRLTDTQYFGPGTRLTVL.

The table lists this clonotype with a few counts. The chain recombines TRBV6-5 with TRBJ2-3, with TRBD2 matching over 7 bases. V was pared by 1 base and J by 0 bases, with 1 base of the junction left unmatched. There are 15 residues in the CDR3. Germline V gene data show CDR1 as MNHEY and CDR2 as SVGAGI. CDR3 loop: CASSYWGGSTDTQYF. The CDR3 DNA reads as TGTGCCAGCAGTTACTGGGGGGGTAGCACAGATACGCAGTATTTT.

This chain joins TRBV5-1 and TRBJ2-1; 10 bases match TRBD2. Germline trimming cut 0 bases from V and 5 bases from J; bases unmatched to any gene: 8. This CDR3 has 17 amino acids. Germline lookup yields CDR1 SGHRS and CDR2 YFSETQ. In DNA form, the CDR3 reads TGCGCCAGCAGCTTGGGGACAGCGGGAGGGAGGAACAATGAGCAGTTCTTC. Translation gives CASSLGTAGGRNNEQFF.

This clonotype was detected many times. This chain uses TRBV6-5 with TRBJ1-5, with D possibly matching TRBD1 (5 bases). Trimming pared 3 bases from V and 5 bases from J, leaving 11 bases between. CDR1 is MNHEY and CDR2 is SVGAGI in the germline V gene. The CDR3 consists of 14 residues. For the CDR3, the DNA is TGTGCCAGCAGTTATGGGGCAGCCGATCAGCCCCAGCATTTT. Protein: CASSYGAADQPQHF.

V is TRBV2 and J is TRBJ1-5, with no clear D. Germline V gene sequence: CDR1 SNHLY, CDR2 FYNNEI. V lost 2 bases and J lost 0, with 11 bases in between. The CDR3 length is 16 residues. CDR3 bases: TGTGCCAGCAGTGAATCGGGCGCCATTAGCAATCAGCCCCAGCATTTT. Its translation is CASSESGAISNQPQHF.

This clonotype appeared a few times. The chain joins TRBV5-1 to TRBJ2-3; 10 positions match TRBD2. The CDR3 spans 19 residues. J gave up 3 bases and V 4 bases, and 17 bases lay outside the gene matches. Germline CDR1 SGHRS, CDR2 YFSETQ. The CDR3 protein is CASSPRASGRTSGTDTQYF. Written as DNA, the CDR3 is TGCGCCAGCAGCCCGCGTGCTAGCGGGAGAACGAGTGGGACAGATACGCAGTATTTT.

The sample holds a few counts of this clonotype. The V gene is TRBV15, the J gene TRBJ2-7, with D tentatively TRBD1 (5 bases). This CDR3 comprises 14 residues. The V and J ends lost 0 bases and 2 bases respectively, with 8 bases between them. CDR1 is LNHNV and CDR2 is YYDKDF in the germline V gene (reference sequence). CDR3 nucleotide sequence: TGTGCCACCAGCAGAGAGGGGCCAGCCTACGAGCAGTACTTC. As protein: CATSREGPAYEQYF.

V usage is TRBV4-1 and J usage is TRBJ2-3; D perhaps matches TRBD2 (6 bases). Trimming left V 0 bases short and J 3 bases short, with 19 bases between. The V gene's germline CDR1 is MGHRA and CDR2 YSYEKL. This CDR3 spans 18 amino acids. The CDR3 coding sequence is TGCGCCAGCAGCCAAGATCATAGCTGGAGGGCCGGGACAGATACGCAGTATTTT. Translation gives CASSQDHSWRAGTDTQYF.

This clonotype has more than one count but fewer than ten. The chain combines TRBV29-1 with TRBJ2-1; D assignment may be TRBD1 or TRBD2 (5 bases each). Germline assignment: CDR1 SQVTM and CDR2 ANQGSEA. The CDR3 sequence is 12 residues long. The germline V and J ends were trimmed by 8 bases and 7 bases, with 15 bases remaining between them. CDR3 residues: CSPSDGANEQFF. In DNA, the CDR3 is TGCAGCCCATCAGACGGGGCGAATGAGCAGTTCTTC.

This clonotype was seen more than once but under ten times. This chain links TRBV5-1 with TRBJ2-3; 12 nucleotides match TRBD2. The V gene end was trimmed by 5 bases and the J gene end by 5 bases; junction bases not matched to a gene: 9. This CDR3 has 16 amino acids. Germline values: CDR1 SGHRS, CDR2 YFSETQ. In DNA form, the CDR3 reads TGCGCCAGCAGTTTACGGACTAGCGGGGCCGTAGATACGCAGTATTTT. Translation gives CASSLRTSGAVDTQYF.

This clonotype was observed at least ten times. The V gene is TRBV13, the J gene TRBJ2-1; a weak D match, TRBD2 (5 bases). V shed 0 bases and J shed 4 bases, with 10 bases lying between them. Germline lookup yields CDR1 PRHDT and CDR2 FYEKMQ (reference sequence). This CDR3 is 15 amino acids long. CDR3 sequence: CASSLGVGEYNEQFF. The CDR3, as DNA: TGTGCCAGCAGCTTAGGGGTGGGAGAGTACAATGAGCAGTTCTTC.

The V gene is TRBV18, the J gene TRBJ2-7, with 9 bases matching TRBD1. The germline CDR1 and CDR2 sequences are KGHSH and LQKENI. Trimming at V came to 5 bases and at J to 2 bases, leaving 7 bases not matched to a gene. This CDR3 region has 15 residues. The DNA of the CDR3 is TGTGCCAGCTCAGGCGGGACAGGGAGGGCCTACGAGCAGTACGTC. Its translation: CASSGGTGRAYEQYV.

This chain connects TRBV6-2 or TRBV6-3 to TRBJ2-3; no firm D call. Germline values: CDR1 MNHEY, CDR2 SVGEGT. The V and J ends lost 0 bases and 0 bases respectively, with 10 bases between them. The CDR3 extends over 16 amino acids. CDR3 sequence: CASSYSRLPSTDTQYF. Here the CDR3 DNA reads TGTGCCAGCAGTTACTCTCGGCTACCTAGCACAGATACGCAGTATTTT.

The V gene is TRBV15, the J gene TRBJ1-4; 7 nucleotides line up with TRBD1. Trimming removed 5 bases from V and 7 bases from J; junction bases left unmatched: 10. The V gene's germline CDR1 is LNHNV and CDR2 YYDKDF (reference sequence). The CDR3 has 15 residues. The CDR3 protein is CATSGLETGREKLFF. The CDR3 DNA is TGTGCCACCAGCGGGTTAGAGACAGGGCGTGAAAAACTGTTTTTT.

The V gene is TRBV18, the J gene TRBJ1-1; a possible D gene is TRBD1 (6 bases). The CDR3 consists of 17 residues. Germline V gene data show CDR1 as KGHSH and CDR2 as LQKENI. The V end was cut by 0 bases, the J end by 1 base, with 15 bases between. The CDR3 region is CASSPPFSGARNTEAFF. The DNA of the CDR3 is TGTGCCAGCTCACCACCTTTTTCGGGGGCAAGGAACACTGAAGCTTTCTTT.

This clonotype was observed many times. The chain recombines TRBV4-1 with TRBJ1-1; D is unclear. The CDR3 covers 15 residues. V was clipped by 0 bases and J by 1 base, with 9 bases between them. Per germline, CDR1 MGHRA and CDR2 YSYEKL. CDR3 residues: CASSQDLDSNTEAFF. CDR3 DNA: TGCGCCAGCAGCCAAGATCTGGATTCGAACACTGAAGCTTTCTTT.

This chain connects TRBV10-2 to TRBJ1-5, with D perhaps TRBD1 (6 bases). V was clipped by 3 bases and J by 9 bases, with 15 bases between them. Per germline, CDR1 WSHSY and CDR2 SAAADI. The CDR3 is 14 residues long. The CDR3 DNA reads TGCGCCAGCAGTGAAGACATCCAGGGGAGGCCCCAGCATTTT. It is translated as CASSEDIQGRPQHF.